The sequence of this T cell receptor beta chain was determined in a study of blood T cell repertoires in COVID-19. About the research overall: The study drew acute and convalescent COVID-19 samples from the United States, Italy and Spain. Sources were T cells, B-cell-depleted T cells, or PBMCs; the material itself was cDNA or gDNA.

Per germline, CDR1 GTSNPN and CDR2 SVGIG (reference sequence). The CDR3 extends over 15 amino acids. After removal of 1 base from V and 0 bases from J, the junction contained 3 bases not matched to a gene. In Seattle, patients joined the study during active infection and were tracked longitudinally. Source study methods: For nucleated cells, counts were estimated from reference gene primer amplification. The assay was immunoSEQ multiplex PCR, and TCRdb's table has in-frame clones only and misses some. V and J calls and clone size are given by that table; D and trimming were obtained from the DNA. The table records approximately 190,000 clones, around 76% of them present only once.

Sequencing was carried out using peripheral blood. The chain has TRBV30 and TRBJ2-7; 10 bases agree with TRBD1. The receptor was derived from a woman aged 60-70 years with COVID-19, enrolled during active disease. The CDR3 nucleotides read TGTGCCTGGAGTGGGGACAGGGGAGGCTCCTACGAGCAGTACTTC. Translating gives CAWSGDRGGSYEQYF.